Each of the 32 T cell receptor beta chains below was sequenced from the same sample in a study of blood T cell repertoires in COVID-19. TCRdb's copy holds only in-frame clones and misses some; the assay was immunoSEQ multiplex PCR. The sample has about 400,000 clones, about 90% seen once. Input material: peripheral blood. Receptors originate from a man in his forties or fifties with acute or convalescent COVID-19.

The chain carries TRBV30 and TRBJ2-7, with 10 bases matching TRBD2. The CDR3 sequence is 16 residues long. CDR1 and CDR2 from the germline V gene are GTSNPN and SVGIG (reference sequence). Trimming cost V 4 bases and J 4 bases; bases outside gene matches: 13. The CDR3 is CAWTPGRASGSYEQYF. CDR3 bases: TGTGCCTGGACACCCGGTAGGGCTAGCGGGAGTTACGAGCAGTACTTC.

CDR3 in amino acids: CASSVRTGNGYTF. The CDR3 DNA reads as TGTGCCAGTAGTGTCCGGACAGGGAATGGCTACACCTTC. This sequence joins TRBV19 and TRBJ1-2; 8 bases map to TRBD1. V dropped 5 bases and J dropped 6; count of bases not matched to a gene: 5. The CDR3 has 13 amino acids. Germline V CDR1 and CDR2: LNHDA, SQIVND (reference sequence).

This chain links TRBV2 with TRBJ2-1; the match to TRBD2 covers 7 bases. The trim removed 4 bases at V and 2 bases at J, leaving 5 bases unmatched. CDR1 and CDR2 (germline): SNHLY, FYNNEI. This CDR3 is 15 amino acids long. The CDR3 region is CASSVLGGTYNEQFF. The CDR3 DNA sequence: TGTGCCAGCAGTGTTTTGGGGGGGACCTACAATGAGCAGTTCTTC.

The CDR3: CASSQKGAGVNTEAFF. For the CDR3, the DNA is TGTGCCAGCAGCCAAAAAGGGGCCGGTGTGAACACTGAAGCTTTCTTT. The chain uses TRBV3-1 (or the pseudogene TRBV3-2) and TRBJ1-1; D is possibly TRBD1 (5 bases). Germline lookup yields CDR1 LGHDT and CDR2 YNNKEL (reference sequence). Trimming stripped 2 bases from V and 0 bases from J, with 13 bases between. The CDR3 loop spans 16 amino acids.

V and J are TRBV5-1 and TRBJ1-4; D uncertain. CDR3 length: 16 residues. Deletions cut 0 bases from V and 5 bases from J, with 14 bases between. Germline V gene data show CDR1 as SGHRS and CDR2 as YFSETQ. The CDR3 coding sequence is TGCGCCAGCAGCTTGGCGACCGGCGGAGGGAATGAAAAACTGTTTTTT. Residues: CASSLATGGGNEKLFF.

Only one count was recorded for this clone. The chain combines TRBV5-1 with TRBJ2-1, with 10 bases fitting TRBD2. Unmatched junction bases numbered 14, after V lost 2 bases and J lost 0 bases. The germline V gene encodes CDR1 SGHRS and CDR2 YFSETQ. The CDR3 is 20 amino acids. The CDR3 spells CASSFAASGSFLSSYNEQFF. The DNA of the CDR3 is TGCGCCAGCAGCTTTGCGGCTAGCGGGAGTTTCCTTAGCTCCTACAATGAGCAGTTCTTC.

V is TRBV12-3 or TRBV12-4 and J is TRBJ1-2; D is unclear. V dropped 2 bases and J dropped 1 base, with 5 bases sitting between them. The CDR3 runs to 13 residues. The CDR3 region is CASSLLINYGYTF. In DNA form, the CDR3 reads TGTGCCAGCAGTTTACTAATTAACTATGGCTACACCTTC.

The J gene is TRBJ2-1, the V gene TRBV5-6, with TRBD1 as a possible D gene (5 bases). The CDR3 contains 16 residues. CDR1 is SGHDT, CDR2 YYEEEE, per germline. V lost 3 bases to trimming and J lost 3 bases, with 16 bases between them. The CDR3 DNA is TGTGCCAGCAGCTCGGACACCCCAAAATTCTACAATGAGCAGTTCTTC. It is translated as CASSSDTPKFYNEQFF.

V is TRBV18 and J is TRBJ1-1; a weak D match, TRBD1 (6 bases). The CDR3 extends over 14 amino acids. Germline assignment: CDR1 KGHSH and CDR2 LQKENI. Trimming cost V 6 bases and J 9 bases, with 20 bases left between them. This CDR3 is CASSLQGFADKAFF. For the CDR3, the DNA is TGTGCCAGCTCTTTACAGGGCTTCGCGGATAAAGCTTTCTTT. Full variable domain (rest looked up from reference TRBV18 and TRBJ1-1): NAGVMQNPRHLVRRRGQEARLRCSPMKGHSHVYWYRQLPEEGLKFMVYLQKENIIDESGMPKERFSAEFPKEGPSILRIQQVVRGDSAAYFCASSLQGFADKAFFGQGTRLTVV.

CDR3 sequence reads: CASSLGAGPYYGYTF. The CDR3 DNA reads TGTGCCAGCAGCTTAGGGGCAGGGCCGTACTATGGCTACACCTTC. This chain connects TRBV7-8 to TRBJ1-2, with D tentatively TRBD1 (5 bases). V was shortened by 1 base and J by 3 bases, with 12 bases between the two germline ends. This CDR3 is built from 15 residues. The germline CDR1 and CDR2 sequences are SGHVS and FQNEAQ.

The J gene is TRBJ2-1, the V gene TRBV7-3; tentative D call: TRBD2 (5 bases). The ends were cut back, 5 bases at V and 5 bases at J, with 19 bases in the middle. The length of the CDR3 is 16 residues. Germline CDR1 reads SGHTA; CDR2 reads FQGTGA. The CDR3, as DNA: TGTGCCAGCAGCCCCATATCGCGGGCCTTTGACAATGAGCAGTTCTTC. Its protein product is CASSPISRAFDNEQFF.

The CDR3, as DNA: TGTGCCAGCAGCCACTATAGGCTACCCTCCTACGAGCAGTACTTC. It yields the protein CASSHYRLPSYEQYF. The chain joins TRBV6-2 or TRBV6-3 to TRBJ2-7, with no clear D. This CDR3 is 15 amino acids long. V was shortened by 6 bases and J by 0 bases, with 15 bases between the two germline ends. The V gene's germline CDR1 is MNHEY and CDR2 SVGEGT.

The rearrangement joins TRBV6-5 to TRBJ1-1, with TRBD1 identical over 8 bases. In germline, CDR1 is MNHEY, CDR2 SVGAGI. The ends lost 6 bases at V and 2 bases at J; junction bases unmatched: 5. CDR3 size: 14 residues. The CDR3 region has the DNA TGTGCCAGCAGCGGACAGGGTGTCAACACTGAAGCTTTCTTT. Residues: CASSGQGVNTEAFF.

This clone was observed a single time. The chain carries TRBV5-5 and TRBJ2-2, with TRBD1 as a possible D gene (6 bases). V was shortened by 3 bases and J by 1 base, with 7 bases between the two germline ends. This CDR3 is 14 amino acids long. Germline assignment: CDR1 SGHKS and CDR2 YYEKEE (reference sequence). The CDR3 reads CASSWGQNTGELFF. The CDR3 DNA sequence: TGTGCCAGCAGCTGGGGACAGAACACCGGGGAGCTGTTTTTT. Combining the CDR3 with reference TRBV5-5 and TRBJ2-2 gives the whole variable domain DAGVTQSPTHLIKTRGQQVTLRCSPISGHKSVSWYQQVLGQGPQFIFQYYEKEERGRGNFPDRFSARQFPNYSSELNVNALLLGDSALYLCASSWGQNTGELFFGEGSRLTVL.

V is TRBV18 and J is TRBJ2-5; D gene unclear. Germline-derived CDR1 and CDR2 are KGHSH and LQKENI. The CDR3 contains 11 residues. V gave up 3 bases and J gave up 5 bases, with 4 bases separating them. CDR3 nucleotides: TGTGCCAGCTCACCCAGGGAGACCCAGTACTTC. Amino acid sequence: CASSPRETQYF.

The rearrangement uses TRBV10-3 and TRBJ2-1; 8 bases fit TRBD1. The CDR3 extends over 16 amino acids. Germline V gene sequence: CDR1 ENHRY, CDR2 SYGVKD. J was trimmed by 2 bases and V by 4 bases; bases with no gene match: 7. CDR3 bases: TGTGCCATCAGTGTCCTCCAGGGGGCGGCCTACAATGAGCAGTTCTTC. Protein sequence: CAISVLQGAAYNEQFF.

CDR3 residues: CASSLEQGTANEKLFF. For the CDR3, the DNA is TGCGCCAGCAGCTTGGAGCAGGGGACGGCTAATGAAAAACTGTTTTTT. The V and J genes are TRBV5-1 and TRBJ1-4; a possible D gene is TRBD1 (6 bases). Germline-derived CDR1 and CDR2 are SGHRS and YFSETQ. V shed 0 bases and J shed 3 bases, with 12 bases lying between them. The CDR3 spans 16 residues.

This chain joins TRBV5-1 and TRBJ1-6, with 7 bases aligning to TRBD1. CDR1 and CDR2 (germline): SGHRS, YFSETQ. After removal of 0 bases from V and 10 bases from J, the junction contained 7 bases not matched to a gene. The CDR3 is made up of 15 amino acids. Written as DNA, the CDR3 is TGCGCCAGCAGCTTGGGGGACAGAGGCCAGTCACCCCTCCACTTT. It specifies CASSLGDRGQSPLHF. Full variable domain (rest looked up from reference TRBV5-1 and TRBJ1-6): KAGVTQTPRYLIKTRGQQVTLSCSPISGHRSVSWYQQTPGQGLQFLFEYFSETQRNKGNFPGRFSGRQFSNSRSEMNVSTLELGDSALYLCASSLGDRGQSPLHFGNGTRLTVT.

The CDR3: CASSFGIAGVKNIQYF. CDR3 nucleotide sequence: TGTGCCAGCAGCTTTGGCATAGCCGGGGTCAAAAACATTCAGTACTTC. The chain carries TRBV11-2 and TRBJ2-4; a possible D gene is TRBD2 (5 bases). V lost 3 bases to trimming and J lost 3 bases, with 15 bases between them. The germline gives CDR1 SGHAT, CDR2 FQNNGV. The CDR3 spans 16 residues. Supplemented by reference TRBV11-2 and TRBJ2-4, the full variable domain reads EAGVAQSPRYKIIEKRQSVAFWCNPISGHATLYWYQQILGQGPKLLIQFQNNGVVDDSQLPKDRFSAERLKGVDSTLKIQPAKLEDSAVYLCASSFGIAGVKNIQYFGAGTRLSVL.

The J gene is TRBJ2-7, the V gene TRBV10-3, with D possibly TRBD2 on 6 matching bases. This CDR3 contains 12 residues. Trimming removed 10 bases at V and 1 base at J, with 11 bases between. Germline V gene lookup returns CDR1 ENHRY and CDR2 SYGVKD. CDR3 DNA: TGTGCCACCACTGGGACTTCCTACGAGCAGTACTTC. Its protein is CATTGTSYEQYF.

The chain joins TRBV3-1 (or the pseudogene TRBV3-2) to TRBJ2-7, with D tentatively TRBD1 (5 bases). V was pared by 8 bases and J by 5 bases, with 16 bases between. CDR3 length: 13 amino acids. Germline CDR1 reads LGHDT; CDR2 reads YNNKEL (reference sequence). CDR3 coding DNA: TGTGCCAGCCGTCCAAAAGGGGCCAACGAGCAGTACTTC. This sequence encodes CASRPKGANEQYF.

The chain combines TRBV11-2 with TRBJ2-7; 10 bases map to TRBD1. This CDR3 comprises 16 residues. V lost 3 bases and J lost 5; bases outside the gene matches: 10. Germline V gene lookup returns CDR1 SGHAT and CDR2 FQNNGV. CDR3 in amino acids: CASSLGPGQGFNEQYF. As DNA, the CDR3 is TGTGCCAGCAGCTTGGGGCCGGGACAGGGGTTTAACGAGCAGTACTTC.

J is TRBJ2-3 and V is TRBV5-1; D unclear. The CDR3 is 12 residues long. The V gene's germline CDR1 is SGHRS and CDR2 YFSETQ. Trimming pared 4 bases from V and 2 bases from J, leaving 5 bases between. This CDR3 is CASSPYTDTQYF. The CDR3 coding sequence is TGCGCCAGCAGCCCGTACACAGATACGCAGTATTTT. The complete variable domain, with remaining parts taken from reference TRBV5-1 and TRBJ2-3, reads KAGVTQTPRYLIKTRGQQVTLSCSPISGHRSVSWYQQTPGQGLQFLFEYFSETQRNKGNFPGRFSGRQFSNSRSEMNVSTLELGDSALYLCASSPYTDTQYFGPGTRLTVL.

The V gene is TRBV9, the J gene TRBJ2-1; 7 nucleotides line up with TRBD2. V lost 3 bases and J lost 0; bases outside the gene matches: 3. In germline, CDR1 is SGDLS, CDR2 YYNGEE. The length of the CDR3 is 15 residues. The CDR3 loop is CASSAAGVSYNEQFF. CDR3 DNA: TGTGCCAGCAGCGCGGCGGGAGTCTCCTACAATGAGCAGTTCTTC.

V and J are TRBV5-1 and TRBJ2-3; the D is unclear. Germline V CDR1 and CDR2: SGHRS, YFSETQ. The V and J ends lost 5 bases and 0 bases respectively, with 7 bases between them. The CDR3 has 13 residues. CDR3 nucleotides: TGCGCCAGCAGTCCAACTAGCACAGATACGCAGTATTTT. It codes for CASSPTSTDTQYF.

The V call is TRBV25-1, the J call TRBJ1-2, with TRBD1 matching over 8 bases. V dropped 6 bases and J dropped 7; count of bases not matched to a gene: 4. The CDR3 totals 12 residues. Germline assignment: CDR1 MGHDK and CDR2 SYGVNS. This CDR3 is CASSPGGGGYTF. For the CDR3, the DNA is TGTGCCAGCAGCCCAGGGGGCGGTGGCTACACCTTC.

V gene TRBV30 combines with J gene TRBJ2-2; D is possibly TRBD1 (5 bases). This CDR3 is 15 amino acids long. Per the germline V gene, CDR1 is GTSNPN and CDR2 is SVGIG (reference sequence). The germline V and J ends were trimmed by 3 bases and 6 bases, with 17 bases remaining between them. The CDR3 is CAWRGVGTGAGELFF. The CDR3 bases are TGTGCCTGGAGAGGTGTCGGAACAGGAGCCGGGGAGCTGTTTTTT. The full variable domain, with the rest looked up from reference TRBV30 and TRBJ2-2, is SQTIHQWPATLVQPVGSPLSLECTVEGTSNPNLYWYRQAAGRGLQLLFYSVGIGQISSEVPQNLSASRPQDRQFILSSKKLLLSDSGFYLCAWRGVGTGAGELFFGEGSRLTVL.

The V and J genes are TRBV4-3 and TRBJ2-1; no clear D gene. CDR3 length: 15 amino acids. Trimming pared 3 bases from V and 2 bases from J, leaving 11 bases between. Germline values: CDR1 LGHNA, CDR2 YSLEER. CDR3 nucleotide sequence: TGCGCCAGCAGCCAGGTCCTCGACACCTACAATGAGCAGTTCTTC. It is translated as CASSQVLDTYNEQFF.

This chain uses TRBV5-8 with TRBJ1-3, with D tentatively TRBD1 (5 bases). The CDR3 length is 14 residues. Germline V gives CDR1 SGHTS, CDR2 YDEGEE. The V end was cut by 7 bases, the J end by 4 bases, with 15 bases between. DNA for the CDR3: TGTGCCAGCTCAACTTCGGGGGGAGGAAACACCATATATTTT. Protein sequence: CASSTSGGGNTIYF. Variable domain in full (rest from reference TRBV5-8 and TRBJ1-3): EAGVTQSPTHLIKTRGQQATLRCSPISGHTSVYWYQQALGLGLQFLLWYDEGEERNRGNFPPRFSGRQFPNYSSELNVNALELEDSALYLCASSTSGGGNTIYFGEGSWLTVV.

V is TRBV29-1 and J is TRBJ2-2; D is unclear. This CDR3 has 11 residues. Between the trimmed V and J ends, which lost 1 base and 6 bases, there was a span of 3 bases. The germline CDR1 and CDR2 sequences are SQVTM and ANQGSEA. This CDR3 reads CSVEGAGELFF. As DNA, the CDR3 is TGCAGCGTTGAAGGAGCCGGGGAGCTGTTTTTT.

V is TRBV28 and J is TRBJ1-5, with D perhaps TRBD1 (6 bases). The V gene's germline CDR1 is MDHEN and CDR2 SYDVKM. V gave up 2 bases and J gave up 7 bases, with 12 bases separating them. This CDR3 contains 14 residues. CDR3: CASSLLRGGQPQHF. CDR3 sequence (DNA): TGTGCCAGCAGTTTACTCAGGGGTGGACAGCCCCAGCATTTT.

V usage is TRBV28 and J usage is TRBJ1-5; D is uncertain. CDR3 length: 15 amino acids. Germline V CDR1 and CDR2: MDHEN, SYDVKM. V lost 6 bases and J 0 bases, leaving 12 bases between the germline ends. CDR3 loop: CASRREDYSNQPQHF. CDR3 nucleotide sequence: TGTGCCAGCAGGCGAGAAGACTATAGCAATCAGCCCCAGCATTTT.